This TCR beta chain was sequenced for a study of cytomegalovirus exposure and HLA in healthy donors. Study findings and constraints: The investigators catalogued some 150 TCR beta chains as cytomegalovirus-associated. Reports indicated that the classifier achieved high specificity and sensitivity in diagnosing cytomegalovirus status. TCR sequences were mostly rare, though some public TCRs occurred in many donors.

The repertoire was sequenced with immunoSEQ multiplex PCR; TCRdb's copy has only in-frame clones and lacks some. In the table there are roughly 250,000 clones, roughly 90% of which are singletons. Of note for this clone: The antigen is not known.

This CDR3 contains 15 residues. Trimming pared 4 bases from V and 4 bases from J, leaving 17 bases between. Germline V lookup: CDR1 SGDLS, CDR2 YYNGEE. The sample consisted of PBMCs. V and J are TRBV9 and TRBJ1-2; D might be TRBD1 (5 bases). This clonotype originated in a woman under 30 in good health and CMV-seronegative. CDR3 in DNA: TGTGCCAGCAGCACAACCCGCGGGGGGATCTATGGCTACACCTTC. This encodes CASSTTRGGIYGYTF. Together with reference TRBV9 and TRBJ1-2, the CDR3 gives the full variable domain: DSGVTQTPKHLITATGQRVTLRCSPRSGDLSVYWYQQSLDQGLQFLIQYYNGEERAKGNILERFSAQQFPDLHSELNLSSLELGDSALYFCASSTTRGGIYGYTFGSGTRLTVV.